This TCR beta chain was profiled in a study of OX40 agonist ivuxolimab in advanced cancers. Study context: The drug used for patients, ivuxolimab, was an agonistic anti-OX40 (CD134) antibody.

This table comes from immunoSEQ multiplex PCR, and its TCRdb copy is limited to in-frame clones, with some not included. The repertoire holds around 40,000 clones, with over 75% as singletons. Trimming took 8 bases from V and 2 from J; bases not matched to a gene: 8. The CDR3 loop spans 15 amino acids. In germline, CDR1 is SEHNR, CDR2 FQNEAQ (reference sequence). The material sequenced was CD4+ or CD8+ T cells sorted from blood, taken in a trial of the OX40 agonist ivuxolimab. This TCR was sampled from an adult with an advanced solid tumor such as melanoma, head and neck, liver or kidney cancer. The rearrangement links TRBV7-9 to TRBJ2-1; TRBD2 matches at 8 bases. DNA for the CDR3: TGTGCCAGCGCACCTACTAGCGGAGCCTACAATGAGCAGTTCTTC. Residues: CASAPTSGAYNEQFF.